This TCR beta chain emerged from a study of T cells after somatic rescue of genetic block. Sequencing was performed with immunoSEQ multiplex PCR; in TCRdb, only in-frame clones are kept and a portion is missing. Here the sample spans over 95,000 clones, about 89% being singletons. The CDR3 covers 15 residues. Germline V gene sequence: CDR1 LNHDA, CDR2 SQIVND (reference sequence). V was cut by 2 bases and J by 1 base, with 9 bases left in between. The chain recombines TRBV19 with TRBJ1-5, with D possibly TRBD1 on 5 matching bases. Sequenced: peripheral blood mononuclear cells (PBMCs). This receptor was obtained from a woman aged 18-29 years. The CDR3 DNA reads TGTGCCAGTAGTATATGGACATCAAGCAATCAGCCCCAGCATTTT. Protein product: CASSIWTSSNQPQHF.